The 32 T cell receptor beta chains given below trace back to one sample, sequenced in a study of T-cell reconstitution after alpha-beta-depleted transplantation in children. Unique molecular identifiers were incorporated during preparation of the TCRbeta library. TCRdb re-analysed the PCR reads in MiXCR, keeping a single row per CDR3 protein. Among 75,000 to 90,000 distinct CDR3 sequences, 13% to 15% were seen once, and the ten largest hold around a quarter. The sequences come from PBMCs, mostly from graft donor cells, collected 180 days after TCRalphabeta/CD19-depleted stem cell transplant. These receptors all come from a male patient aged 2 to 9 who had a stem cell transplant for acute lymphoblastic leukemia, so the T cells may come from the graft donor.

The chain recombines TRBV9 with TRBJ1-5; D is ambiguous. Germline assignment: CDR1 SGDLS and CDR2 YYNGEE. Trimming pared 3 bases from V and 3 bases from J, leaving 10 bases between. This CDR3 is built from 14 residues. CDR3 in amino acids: CASSGGGSNQPQHF. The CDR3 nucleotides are TGTGCCAGCAGCGGAGGAGGGTCCAATCAGCCCCAGCATTTT.

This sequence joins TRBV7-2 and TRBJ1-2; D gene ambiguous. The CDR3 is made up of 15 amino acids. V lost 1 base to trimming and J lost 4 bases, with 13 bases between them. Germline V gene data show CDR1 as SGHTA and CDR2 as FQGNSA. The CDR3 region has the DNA TGTGCCAGCAGCTTAGTCTCCAAGGTCTCCTATGGCTACACCTTC. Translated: CASSLVSKVSYGYTF.

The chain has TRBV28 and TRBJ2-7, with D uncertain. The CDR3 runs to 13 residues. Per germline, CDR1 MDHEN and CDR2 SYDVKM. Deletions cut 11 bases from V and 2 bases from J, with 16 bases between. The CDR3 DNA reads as TGTGCCTCCCAGAGGAACGGACCCTACGAGCAGTACTTC. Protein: CASQRNGPYEQYF.

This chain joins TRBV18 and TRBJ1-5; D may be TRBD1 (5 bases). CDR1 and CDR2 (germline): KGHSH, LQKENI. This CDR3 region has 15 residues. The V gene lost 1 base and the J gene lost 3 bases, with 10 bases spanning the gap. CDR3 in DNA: TGTGCCAGCTCACCACGGGACCTCCACAATCAGCCCCAGCATTTT. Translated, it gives CASSPRDLHNQPQHF.

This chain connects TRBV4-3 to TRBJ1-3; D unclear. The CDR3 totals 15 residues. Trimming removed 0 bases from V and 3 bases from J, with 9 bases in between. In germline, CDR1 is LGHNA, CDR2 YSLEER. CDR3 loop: CASSQDRGSGNTIYF. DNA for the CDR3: TGCGCCAGCAGCCAAGATCGGGGAAGTGGAAACACCATATATTTT.

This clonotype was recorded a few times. The CDR3, as DNA: TGCAGTGCTAACGGTCCCGGGACAGGGATTGGTGAGCAGTTCTTC. This translates into CSANGPGTGIGEQFF. The chain recombines TRBV20-1 with TRBJ2-1; TRBD1 matches 9 bases. CDR1 and CDR2 from the germline V gene are DFQATT and SNEGSKA (reference sequence). V lost 4 bases, J lost 9 bases, and 13 bases stayed unmatched. CDR3 length: 15 amino acids.

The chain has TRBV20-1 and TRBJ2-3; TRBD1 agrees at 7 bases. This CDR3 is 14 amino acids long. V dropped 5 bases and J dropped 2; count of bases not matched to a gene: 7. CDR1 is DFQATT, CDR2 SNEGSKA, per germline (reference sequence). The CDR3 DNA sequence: TGCAGTGCTCCACCGGGACAGAACACAGATACGCAGTATTTT. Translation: CSAPPGQNTDTQYF.

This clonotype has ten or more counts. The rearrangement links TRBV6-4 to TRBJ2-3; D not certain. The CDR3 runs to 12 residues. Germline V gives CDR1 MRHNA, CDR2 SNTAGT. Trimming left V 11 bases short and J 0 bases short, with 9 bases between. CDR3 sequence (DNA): TGTGCCCGTTCAGTCAGCACAGATACGCAGTATTTT. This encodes CARSVSTDTQYF.

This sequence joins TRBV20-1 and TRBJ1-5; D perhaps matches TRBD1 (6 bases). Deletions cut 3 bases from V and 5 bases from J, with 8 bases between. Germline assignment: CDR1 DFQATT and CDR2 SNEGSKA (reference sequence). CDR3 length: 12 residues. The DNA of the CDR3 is TGCAGTGCTAGCCGGACAGATCAGCCCCAGCATTTT. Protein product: CSASRTDQPQHF.

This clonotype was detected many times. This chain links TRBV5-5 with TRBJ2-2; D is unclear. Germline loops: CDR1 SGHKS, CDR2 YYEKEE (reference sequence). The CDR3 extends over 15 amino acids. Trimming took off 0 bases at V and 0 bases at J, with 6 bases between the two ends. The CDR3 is CASSLAFANTGELFF. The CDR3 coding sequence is TGTGCCAGCAGCTTGGCTTTTGCGAACACCGGGGAGCTGTTTTTT.

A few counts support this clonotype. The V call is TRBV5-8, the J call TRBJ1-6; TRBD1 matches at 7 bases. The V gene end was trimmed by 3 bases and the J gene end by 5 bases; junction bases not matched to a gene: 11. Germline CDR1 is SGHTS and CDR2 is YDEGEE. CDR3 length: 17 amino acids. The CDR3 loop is CASSSPFGQEDNSPLHF. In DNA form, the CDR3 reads TGTGCCAGCAGCTCACCCTTCGGACAGGAAGATAATTCACCCCTCCACTTT.

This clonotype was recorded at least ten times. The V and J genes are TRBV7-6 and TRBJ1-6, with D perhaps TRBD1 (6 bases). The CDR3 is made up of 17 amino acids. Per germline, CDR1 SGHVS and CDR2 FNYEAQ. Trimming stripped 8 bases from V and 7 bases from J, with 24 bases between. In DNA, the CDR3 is TGTGCCAGCCCCGAGGGGGGGGACGGCTCCCGGAATTCACCCCTCCACTTT. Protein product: CASPEGGDGSRNSPLHF. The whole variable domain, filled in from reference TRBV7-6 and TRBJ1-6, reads GAGVSQSPRYKVTKRGQDVALRCDPISGHVSLYWYRQALGQGPEFLTYFNYEAQQDKSGLPNDRFSAERPEGSISTLTIQRTEQRDSAMYRCASPEGGDGSRNSPLHFGNGTRLTVT.

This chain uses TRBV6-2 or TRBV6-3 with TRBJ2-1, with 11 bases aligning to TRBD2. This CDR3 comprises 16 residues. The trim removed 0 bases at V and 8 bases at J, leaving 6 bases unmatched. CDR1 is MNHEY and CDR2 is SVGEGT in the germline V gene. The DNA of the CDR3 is TGTGCCAGCAGTTACTCTAAACTAGCGGGAGACTATGAGCAGTTCTTC. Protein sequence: CASSYSKLAGDYEQFF.

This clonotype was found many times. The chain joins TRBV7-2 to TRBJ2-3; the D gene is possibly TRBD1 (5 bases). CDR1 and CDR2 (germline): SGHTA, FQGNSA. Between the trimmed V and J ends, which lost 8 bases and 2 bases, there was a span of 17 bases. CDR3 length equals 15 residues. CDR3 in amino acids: CASGTTVTPTDTQYF. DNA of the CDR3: TGTGCCAGCGGAACGACAGTAACACCCACAGATACGCAGTATTTT.

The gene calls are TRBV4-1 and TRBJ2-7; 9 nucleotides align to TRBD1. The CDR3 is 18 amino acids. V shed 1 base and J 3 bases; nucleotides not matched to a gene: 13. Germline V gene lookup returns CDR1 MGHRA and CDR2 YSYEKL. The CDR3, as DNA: TGCGCCAGCAGCCAAGCCCAGAATCTCGGGACAGGGTTCTACGAGCAGTACTTC. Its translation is CASSQAQNLGTGFYEQYF.

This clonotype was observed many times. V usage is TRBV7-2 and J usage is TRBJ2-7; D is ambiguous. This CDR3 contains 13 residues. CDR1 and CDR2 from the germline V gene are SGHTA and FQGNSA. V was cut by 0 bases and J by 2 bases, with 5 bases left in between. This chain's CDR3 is CASSLAQTYEQYF. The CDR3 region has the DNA TGTGCCAGCAGCTTAGCGCAGACCTACGAGCAGTACTTC.

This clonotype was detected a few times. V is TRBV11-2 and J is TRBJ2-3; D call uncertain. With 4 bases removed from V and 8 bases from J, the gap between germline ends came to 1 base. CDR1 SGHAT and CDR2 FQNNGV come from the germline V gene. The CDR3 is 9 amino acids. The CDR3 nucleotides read TGTGCCAGCAGCTCTACGCAGTATTTT. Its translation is CASSSTQYF.

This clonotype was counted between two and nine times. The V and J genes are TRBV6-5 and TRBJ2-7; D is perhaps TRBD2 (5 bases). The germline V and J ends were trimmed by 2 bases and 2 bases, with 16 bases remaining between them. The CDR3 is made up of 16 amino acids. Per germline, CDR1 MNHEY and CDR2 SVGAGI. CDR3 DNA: TGTGCCAGCAGTTACAATGAGGGAGACGGAACCTACGAGCAGTACTTC. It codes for CASSYNEGDGTYEQYF.

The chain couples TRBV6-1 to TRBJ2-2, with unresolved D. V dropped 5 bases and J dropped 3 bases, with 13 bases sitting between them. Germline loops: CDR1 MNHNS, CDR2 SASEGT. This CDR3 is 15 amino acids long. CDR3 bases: TGTGCCAGCAGTCCCCGTCTTGCTGACACCGGGGAGCTGTTTTTT. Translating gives CASSPRLADTGELFF.

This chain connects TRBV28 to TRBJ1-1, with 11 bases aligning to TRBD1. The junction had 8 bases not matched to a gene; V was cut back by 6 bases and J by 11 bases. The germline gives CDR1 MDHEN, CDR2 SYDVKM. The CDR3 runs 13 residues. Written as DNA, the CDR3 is TGTGCCAGCAGCCCAAGGACAGGGGGCCTCGCTTTCTTT. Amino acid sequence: CASSPRTGGLAFF.

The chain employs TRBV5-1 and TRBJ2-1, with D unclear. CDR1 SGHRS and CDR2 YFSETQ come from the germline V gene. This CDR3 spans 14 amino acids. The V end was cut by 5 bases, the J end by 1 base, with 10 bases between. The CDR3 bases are TGCGCCAGCAGGTCTACTCTTTCCTACAATGAGCAGTTCTTC. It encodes CASRSTLSYNEQFF.

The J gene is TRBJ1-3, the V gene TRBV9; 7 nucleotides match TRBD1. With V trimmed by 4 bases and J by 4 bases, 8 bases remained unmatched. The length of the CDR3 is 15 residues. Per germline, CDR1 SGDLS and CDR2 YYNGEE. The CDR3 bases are TGTGCCAGCAGCACCCGACAGGGCCCAGGAAACACCATATATTTT. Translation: CASSTRQGPGNTIYF.

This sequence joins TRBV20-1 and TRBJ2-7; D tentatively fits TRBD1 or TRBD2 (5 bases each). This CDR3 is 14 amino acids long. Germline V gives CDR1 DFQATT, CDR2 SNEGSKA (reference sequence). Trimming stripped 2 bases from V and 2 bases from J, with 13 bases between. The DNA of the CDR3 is TGCAGTGCTAGAAGGGAGTGGGGCCCCTACGAGCAGTACTTC. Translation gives CSARREWGPYEQYF.

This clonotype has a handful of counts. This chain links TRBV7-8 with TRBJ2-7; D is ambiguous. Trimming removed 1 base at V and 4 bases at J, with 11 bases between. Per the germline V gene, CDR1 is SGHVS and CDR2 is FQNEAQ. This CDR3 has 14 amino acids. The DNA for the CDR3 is TGTGCCAGCAGCTTAGGGTCAGGAAGTTACGAGCAGTACTTC. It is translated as CASSLGSGSYEQYF.

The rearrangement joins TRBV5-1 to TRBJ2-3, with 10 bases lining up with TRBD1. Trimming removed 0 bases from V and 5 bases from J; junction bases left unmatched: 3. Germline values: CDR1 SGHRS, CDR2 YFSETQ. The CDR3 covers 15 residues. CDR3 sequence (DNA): TGCGCCAGCAGCTTGGGACAGGGGGCAGTAGATACGCAGTATTTT. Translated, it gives CASSLGQGAVDTQYF.

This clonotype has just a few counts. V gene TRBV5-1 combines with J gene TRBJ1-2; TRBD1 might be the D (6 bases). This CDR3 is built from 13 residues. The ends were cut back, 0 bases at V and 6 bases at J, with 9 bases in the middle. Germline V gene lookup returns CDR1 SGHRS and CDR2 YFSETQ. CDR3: CASSLGGADGYTF. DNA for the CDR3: TGCGCCAGCAGCTTGGGGGGGGCCGATGGCTACACCTTC.

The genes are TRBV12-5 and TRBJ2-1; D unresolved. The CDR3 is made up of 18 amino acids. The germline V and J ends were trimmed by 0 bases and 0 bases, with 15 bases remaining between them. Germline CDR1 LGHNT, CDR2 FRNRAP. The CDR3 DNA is TGTGCTAGTGGTTTGGTACCCAAAAACAGAGACTCCTACAATGAGCAGTTCTTC. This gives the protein CASGLVPKNRDSYNEQFF.

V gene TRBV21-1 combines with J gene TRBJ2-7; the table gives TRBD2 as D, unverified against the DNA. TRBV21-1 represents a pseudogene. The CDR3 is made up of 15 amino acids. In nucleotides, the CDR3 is TGTGCCAGCAGCAACCCGGGACTAGCGGGCCACGAGCAGTACTTC. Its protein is CASSNPGLAGHEQYF.

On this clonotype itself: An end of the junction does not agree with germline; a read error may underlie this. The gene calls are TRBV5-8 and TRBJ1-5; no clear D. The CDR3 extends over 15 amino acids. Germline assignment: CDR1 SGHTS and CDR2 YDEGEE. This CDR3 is CASSRRSGRNQPRHF. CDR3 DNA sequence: TGTGCCAGCAGCCGGCGGAGCGGGCGCAATCAGCCCCGGCATTTT.

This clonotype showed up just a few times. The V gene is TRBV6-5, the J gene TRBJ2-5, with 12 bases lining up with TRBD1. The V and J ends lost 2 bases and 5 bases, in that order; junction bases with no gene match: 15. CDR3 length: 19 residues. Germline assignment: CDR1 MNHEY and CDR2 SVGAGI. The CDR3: CASSYTRPGTGGKSETQYF. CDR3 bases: TGTGCCAGCAGTTACACCCGACCGGGGACAGGGGGCAAGTCTGAGACCCAGTACTTC.

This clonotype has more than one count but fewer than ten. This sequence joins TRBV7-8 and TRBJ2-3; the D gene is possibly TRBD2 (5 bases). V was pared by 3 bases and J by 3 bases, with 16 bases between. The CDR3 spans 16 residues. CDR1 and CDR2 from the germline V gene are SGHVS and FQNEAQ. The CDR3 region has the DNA TGTGCCAGCAGCTTTGGAGCGGTATTTAGAACAGATACGCAGTATTTT. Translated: CASSFGAVFRTDTQYF.

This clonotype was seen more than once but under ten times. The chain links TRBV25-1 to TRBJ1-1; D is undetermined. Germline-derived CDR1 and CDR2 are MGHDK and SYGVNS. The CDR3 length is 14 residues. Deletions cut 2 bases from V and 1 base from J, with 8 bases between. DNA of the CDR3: TGTGCCAGCAGTGAAGAAGGAGCGAACACTGAAGCTTTCTTT. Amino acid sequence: CASSEEGANTEAFF.